This is a list of T cell receptor beta chains from one sample in a study of cytomegalovirus exposure and HLA in healthy donors. Sequencing used immunoSEQ multiplex PCR; TCRdb keeps in-frame clones, though not all of them. The sample has roughly 98,000 clones, approximately 75% seen once; the top ten hold approximately 14%. The sequenced sample was PBMCs. Every receptor here comes from a woman aged 70-85 years in good health and CMV-seropositive. The CDR3 runs from the conserved cysteine through the conserved F or W. A D gene is named only where the DNA matches it firmly. For some rows the clone size is stated as once, few or many, or as a class when expanded; others skip it.

CDR3aa: CASRQAGRTGQPYEQYF; CDR3nt: TGTGCCAGCAGGCAAGCCGGGCGAACTGGACAGCCCTACGAGCAGTACTTC; v_gene: TRBV11-2; d_gene: .; j_gene: TRBJ2-7; len: 17; abundance: .
CDR3aa: CASSLVRPREVDPGANVLTF; CDR3nt: TGTGCCAGCAGCTTAGTACGCCCCAGGGAAGTAGACCCTGGGGCCAACGTCCTGACTTTC; v_gene: TRBV7-6; d_gene: .; j_gene: TRBJ2-6; len: 20; abundance: .
CDR3aa: CASSPKHGYGYTF; CDR3nt: TGTGCCAGCAGCCCCAAGCATGGTTATGGCTACACCTTC; v_gene: TRBV5-6; d_gene: .; j_gene: TRBJ1-2; len: 13; abundance: .
CDR3aa: CASSLSSPRGPREQYF; CDR3nt: TGTGCCAGCAGTTTATCGAGTCCGAGGGGGCCGAGGGAGCAGTACTTC; v_gene: TRBV27; d_gene: TRBD1; j_gene: TRBJ2-7; len: 16; abundance: few
CDR3aa: CASSQMVRDLAHF; CDR3nt: TGCGCCAGCAGCCAGATGGTCCGGGACTTAGCGCACTTC; v_gene: TRBV4-1; d_gene: .; j_gene: TRBJ2-4; len: 13; abundance: .
CDR3aa: CASHRGWGEKLFF; CDR3nt: TGTGCCAGCCACAGGGGTTGGGGTGAAAAACTGTTTTTT; v_gene: TRBV5-6; d_gene: TRBD1; j_gene: TRBJ1-4; len: 13; abundance: once
CDR3aa: CASSPWTGEETQYF; CDR3nt: TGTGCCAGCAGCCCTTGGACAGGGGAAGAGACCCAGTACTTC; v_gene: TRBV18; d_gene: TRBD1; j_gene: TRBJ2-5; len: 14; abundance: few
CDR3aa: CATRPGQTSGANVLTF; CDR3nt: TGTGCCACCCGACCGGGACAGACCTCTGGGGCCAACGTCCTGACTTTC; v_gene: TRBV19; d_gene: TRBD1; j_gene: TRBJ2-6; len: 16; abundance: few
CDR3aa: CASSRGLAGGRTDTQYF; CDR3nt: TGTGCCAGCAGCCGGGGACTAGCGGGAGGGAGGACAGATACGCAGTATTTT; v_gene: TRBV5-4; d_gene: TRBD2; j_gene: TRBJ2-3; len: 17; abundance: .
CDR3aa: CASSLATYTQYF; CDR3nt: TGTGCCAGCAGCTTGGCCACTTATACGCAGTATTTT; v_gene: TRBV5-8; d_gene: .; j_gene: TRBJ2-3; len: 12; abundance: few
CDR3aa: CASSYFSASGSYEQYF; CDR3nt: TGTGCCAGCAGTTACTTCTCAGCTAGCGGGTCCTACGAGCAGTACTTC; v_gene: TRBV6-5; d_gene: TRBD2; j_gene: TRBJ2-7; len: 16; abundance: few
CDR3aa: CAWSVRGWAGNTIYF; CDR3nt: TGTGCCTGGAGTGTACGTGGCTGGGCAGGAAACACCATATATTTT; v_gene: TRBV30; d_gene: .; j_gene: TRBJ1-3; len: 15; abundance: .
CDR3aa: CASSLSYNTGQPQHF; CDR3nt: TGTGCCAGCAGCTTAAGCTATAATACGGGTCAGCCCCAGCATTTT; v_gene: TRBV7-8; d_gene: .; j_gene: TRBJ1-5; len: 15; abundance: .
CDR3aa: CASSTRDRGRSYNEQFF; CDR3nt: TGTGCCAGTAGTACCCGGGACAGGGGTCGGTCCTACAATGAGCAGTTCTTC; v_gene: TRBV19; d_gene: TRBD1; j_gene: TRBJ2-1; len: 17; abundance: .
CDR3aa: CASSQGAGELFF; CDR3nt: TGTGCCAGTAGTCAGGGGGCCGGGGAGCTGTTTTTT; v_gene: TRBV19; d_gene: TRBD1; j_gene: TRBJ2-2; len: 12; abundance: few
CDR3aa: CASSFGLAGNEQFF; CDR3nt: TGTGCCAGCAGTTTTGGACTAGCAGGGAATGAGCAGTTCTTC; v_gene: TRBV27; d_gene: TRBD2; j_gene: TRBJ2-1; len: 14; abundance: .
CDR3aa: CASGYETSGPSTDTQYF; CDR3nt: TGTGCCTCCGGATATGAGACTAGCGGGCCTAGCACAGATACGCAGTATTTT; v_gene: TRBV30; d_gene: TRBD2; j_gene: TRBJ2-3; len: 17; abundance: once
CDR3aa: CASTQFQGRGTEAFF; CDR3nt: TGTGCCAGCACCCAATTCCAGGGGCGAGGGACTGAAGCTTTCTTT; v_gene: TRBV27; d_gene: .; j_gene: TRBJ1-1; len: 15; abundance: few
CDR3aa: CASSLTPDSYEQYF; CDR3nt: TGTGCCAGCAGTTTAACACCCGATTCCTACGAGCAGTACTTC; v_gene: TRBV28; d_gene: .; j_gene: TRBJ2-7; len: 14; abundance: few
CDR3aa: CASSRFGGTANYGYTF; CDR3nt: TGTGCCAGCAGCCGCTTCGGCGGGACAGCTAACTATGGCTACACCTTC; v_gene: TRBV28; d_gene: TRBD1; j_gene: TRBJ1-2; len: 16; abundance: .
CDR3aa: CASSDDRGHQPQHF; CDR3nt: TGTGCCAGCAGTGACGACAGGGGACATCAGCCCCAGCATTTT; v_gene: TRBV2; d_gene: TRBD1; j_gene: TRBJ1-5; len: 14; abundance: few
CDR3aa: CASSPSQGERVITSGPPETQYF; CDR3nt: TGTGCCAGCTCACCAAGCCAGGGCGAACGGGTGATTACTAGCGGGCCCCCAGAGACCCAGTACTTC; v_gene: TRBV18; d_gene: TRBD2; j_gene: TRBJ2-5; len: 22; abundance: few
CDR3aa: CASSQGVGTEAFF; CDR3nt: TGTGCCAGCAGCCAGGGGGTGGGCACTGAAGCTTTCTTT; v_gene: TRBV7-3; d_gene: TRBD1; j_gene: TRBJ1-1; len: 13; abundance: .
CDR3aa: CASSLEGASTDTQYF; CDR3nt: TGTGCCAGCAGCTTAGAAGGGGCCAGCACAGATACGCAGTATTTT; v_gene: TRBV7-2; d_gene: .; j_gene: TRBJ2-3; len: 15; abundance: few
CDR3aa: CASSLGRAETQYF; CDR3nt: TGTGCCAGCAGCTTAGGCAGGGCGGAGACCCAGTACTTC; v_gene: TRBV7-8; d_gene: .; j_gene: TRBJ2-5; len: 13; abundance: .
CDR3aa: CAGRGEGDTGELFF; CDR3nt: TGTGCCGGCAGGGGCGAGGGAGACACCGGGGAGCTGTTTTTT; v_gene: TRBV7-3; d_gene: .; j_gene: TRBJ2-2; len: 14; abundance: .
CDR3aa: CASSLYQARANYGYTF; CDR3nt: TGTGCCAGCAGCTTATACCAGGCCCGAGCTAACTATGGCTACACCTTC; v_gene: TRBV7-2; d_gene: .; j_gene: TRBJ1-2; len: 16; abundance: .